This record looks at one TCR beta chain sequence and its context. Its matching antigen is unknown. This entry belongs to a study of T cell responses to AZD1222 COVID-19 vaccine. Study at large: Pooling was applied to second doses at about 4 or about 12 weeks. Study outcomes and limitations: Two AZD1222 administrations were followed by greater Spike-specific TCR breadth and depth. CD4 TCRs associated with vaccination spanned spike, dominating at 160-218 and 743-854. The repertoires were collected only after the peak T cell response.

Libraries were prepared by immunoSEQ multiplex PCR; TCRdb keeps only in-frame clonotypes and omits some of them. The sample lists about 140,000 clones; more than 90% were seen once. Sequencing used peripheral blood, obtained on day 0 of AZD1222 vaccination. The sequence was collected from an adult in good health.

Here the CDR3 DNA reads TGTGCCAGCAGCTTAAGTACGGCCAATGAGCAGTTCTTC. Its translation is CASSLSTANEQFF. The gene calls are TRBV11-3 and TRBJ2-1; D uncertain. The V end lost 2 bases, the J end lost 6 bases, and 8 bases lay between the germline ends. The germline gives CDR1 SGHNT, CDR2 YENEEA. CDR3 size: 13 residues. The full variable domain, with the rest looked up from reference TRBV11-3 and TRBJ2-1, is EAGVVQSPRYKIIEKKQPVAFWCNPISGHNTLYWYLQNLGQGPELLIRYENEEAVDDSQLPKDRFSAERLKGVDSTLKIQPAELGDSAVYLCASSLSTANEQFFGPGTRLTVL.